The T cell receptor (beta chain) under discussion was sequenced for a study of blood T cell repertoires in COVID-19. Overall study context: Acute and convalescent COVID-19 samples came from the United States, Italy and Spain. Sources were T cells, B-cell-depleted T cells, or PBMCs; the material itself was cDNA or gDNA.

Here immunoSEQ multiplex PCR was the method, and the copy in TCRdb shows in-frame clones only, minus some. The sample lists 140,000 to 150,000 clones; approximately 89% were seen once. The TCR was taken from a human donor in a cohort sampled during active COVID-19. The sequenced sample consisted of peripheral blood.

The CDR3 loop reads CASSPIRGLNSYEQYF. DNA of the CDR3: TGTGCCAGCAGCCCTATCAGGGGGTTAAACTCCTACGAGCAGTACTTC. The chain combines TRBV11-2 with TRBJ2-7; 7 nucleotides agree with TRBD1. Trimming removed 5 bases from V and 0 bases from J; junction bases left unmatched: 10. The germline V gene encodes CDR1 SGHAT and CDR2 FQNNGV. This CDR3 comprises 16 residues.